This note documents a single TCR beta chain sequence. As handled by the study authors: Amplification of reference gene primers provided the estimated nucleated cell counts. Data came from immunoSEQ multiplex PCR; TCRdb stores just in-frame clones and leaves some out. The V and J calls and the clone size are those of that table, but D and trimming were determined from the DNA. The data contain 90,000 to 120,000 clones, roughly 88% of them seen just once; the ten biggest clones take up around 7%. The entry originates in a study of blood T cell repertoires in COVID-19. About the research overall: The samples span acute and convalescent COVID-19 from the United States, Italy and Spain. PBMCs, B-cell-depleted T cells, or T cells provided the cDNA or gDNA that made up the material.

The CDR3 has 12 amino acids. The V gene's germline CDR1 is SGHTA and CDR2 FQGNSA. Trimming pared 5 bases from V and 7 bases from J, leaving 11 bases between. This chain connects TRBV7-2 to TRBJ1-1; no clear D gene. The clonotype comes from a man aged 50 to 60 with active or convalescent COVID-19. The sequencing input was peripheral blood. CDR3 in amino acids: CASSIYRGEAFF. In DNA, the CDR3 is TGTGCCAGCAGCATTTACCGGGGTGAAGCTTTCTTT.